The sequence of this TCR beta chain was determined in a study of blood T cell repertoires in COVID-19. The CDR3 is 12 amino acids. The V gene lost 5 bases and the J gene lost 6 bases, with 10 bases spanning the gap. CDR1 LGHDT and CDR2 YNNKEL come from the germline V gene (reference sequence). The table came from immunoSEQ multiplex PCR; TCRdb's copy has only in-frame clones and leaves some out. The table shows fewer than 250,000 clones, with approximately 88% occurring only once. The TCR was taken from a woman in her late teens or twenties who had recovered from COVID-19. The material sequenced was PBMCs or T cells enriched from blood (not recorded which). The chain combines TRBV3-1 (or the pseudogene TRBV3-2) with TRBJ1-2; D is unresolved. The CDR3 region has the DNA TGTGCCAGCAGCAACCGCGTCCATGGCTACACCTTC. The encoded protein is CASSNRVHGYTF.